Listed here are 24 T cell receptor beta chains from one sample, sequenced in a study of blood T cell repertoires in COVID-19. Generated by immunoSEQ multiplex PCR, the TCRdb table keeps only in-frame clones and is missing some. The top ten hold approximately 2% of the sample, which has some 460,000 clones, nearly 90% seen once. The sequenced sample consisted of PBMCs or T cells enriched from blood (not recorded which). The source is a woman aged 18-29 years with acute COVID-19.

The rearrangement links TRBV7-9 to TRBJ2-1; D unclear. The CDR3 runs 12 residues. V was trimmed by 1 base and J by 6 bases, leaving 4 bases between them. Germline CDR1 SEHNR, CDR2 FQNEAQ (reference sequence). The CDR3 nucleotides are TGTGCCAGCAGCTTAGGACTCAATGAGCAGTTCTTC. Its translation is CASSLGLNEQFF.

This chain connects TRBV6-6 to TRBJ1-1; 9 positions agree with TRBD1. CDR1 and CDR2 from the germline V gene are MNHNY and SVGAGI (reference sequence). The ends lost 6 bases at V and 1 base at J; junction bases unmatched: 6. The CDR3 loop spans 15 amino acids. DNA of the CDR3: TGTGCCAGCAGGAACAGGGGGCGGTCGAACACTGAAGCTTTCTTT. As protein: CASRNRGRSNTEAFF.

This rearrangement joins TRBV9 to TRBJ1-5, with unresolved D. This CDR3 is built from 12 residues. The germline CDR1 and CDR2 sequences are SGDLS and YYNGEE. V was shortened by 3 bases and J by 5 bases, with 6 bases between the two germline ends. The CDR3 loop is CASSAGDQPQHF. The CDR3 nucleotides are TGTGCCAGCAGCGCCGGAGATCAGCCCCAGCATTTT.

The V gene is TRBV18, the J gene TRBJ1-5, with D possibly matching TRBD1 (6 bases). The CDR3 covers 13 residues. Looked up from germline, CDR1 is KGHSH and CDR2 is LQKENI. Trimming stripped 5 bases from V and 3 bases from J, with 8 bases between. CDR3 bases: TGTGCCAGCTCAAGGGACAACAATCAGCCCCAGCATTTT. Translating it yields CASSRDNNQPQHF.

J is TRBJ2-1 and V is TRBV5-8, with a weak D call TRBD2 (5 bases). Trimming shortened V by 5 bases and J by 1 base, and 13 bases separated the two germline ends. The CDR3 consists of 15 residues. CDR1 is SGHTS, CDR2 YDEGEE, per germline. As DNA, the CDR3 is TGTGCCAGCAGTGGAGGCGGGCAGTCCTACAATGAGCAGTTCTTC. Translation gives CASSGGGQSYNEQFF.

This clone was found once. The V call is TRBV14, the J call TRBJ1-4, with D perhaps matching TRBD1 (6 bases). The CDR3 has 14 residues. Trimming left V 4 bases short and J 4 bases short, with 10 bases between. Germline CDR1 SGHDN, CDR2 FVKESK. The CDR3 reads CASSPGHFNEKLFF. CDR3 bases: TGTGCCAGCAGCCCGGGACATTTTAATGAAAAACTGTTTTTT.

The CDR3 bases are TGTGCCACCAGAATACAAGAGACCCAGTACTTC. Encoded protein: CATRIQETQYF. This rearrangement joins TRBV5-3 to TRBJ2-5, with no clear D. TRBV5-3 is an ORF, with its function uncertain. This CDR3 has 11 residues. Trimming pared 9 bases from V and 2 bases from J, leaving 8 bases between.

The chain joins TRBV5-6 to TRBJ1-1; D not certain. CDR3 length: 14 amino acids. V was shortened by 7 bases and J by 5 bases, with 18 bases between the two germline ends. Germline V gives CDR1 SGHDT, CDR2 YYEEEE. The chain's CDR3 is CASAELHSGTEAFF. CDR3 coding DNA: TGTGCCAGCGCTGAACTACATTCGGGTACTGAAGCTTTCTTT.

This clone was recorded a few times. The rearrangement joins TRBV2 to TRBJ2-7, with 7 bases that match TRBD1. This CDR3 is 13 amino acids long. The trim removed 8 bases at V and 2 bases at J, leaving 6 bases unmatched. Looked up from germline, CDR1 is SNHLY and CDR2 is FYNNEI. In DNA, the CDR3 is TGTGCCAGCCTTCAGGACAGGACCTACGAGCAGTACTTC. Protein sequence: CASLQDRTYEQYF.

V is TRBV6-5 and J is TRBJ2-7; 7 nucleotides align to TRBD1. The junction had 2 bases not matched to a gene; V was cut back by 6 bases and J by 3 bases. This CDR3 has 12 residues. From germline, CDR1 is MNHEY and CDR2 SVGAGI. CDR3 coding DNA: TGTGCCAGCAGGGGGGACAGCTACGAGCAGTACTTC. This sequence encodes CASRGDSYEQYF.

The rearrangement uses TRBV4-1 and TRBJ2-1; TRBD2 agrees at 13 bases. CDR1 MGHRA and CDR2 YSYEKL come from the germline V gene. CDR3 size: 16 residues. After removal of 6 bases from V and 4 bases from J, the junction contained 6 bases not matched to a gene. The CDR3 sequence: CASSPLAGGTYNEQFF. CDR3 DNA sequence: TGCGCCAGCAGTCCACTAGCGGGGGGGACTTACAATGAGCAGTTCTTC.

The chain uses TRBV7-2 and TRBJ2-1; 7 bases align to TRBD1. Germline values: CDR1 SGHTA, CDR2 FQGNSA. The J segment lost 7 bases and the V segment lost 2 bases, leaving 20 bases of the junction unmatched. This CDR3 comprises 19 residues. CDR3 loop: CASSLTGVSRLVGSNEQFF. CDR3 nucleotide sequence: TGTGCCAGCAGCTTAACAGGGGTCTCCCGGCTGGTGGGGTCAAATGAGCAGTTCTTC.

The rearrangement uses TRBV11-2 and TRBJ1-6, with D uncertain. Germline V gene data show CDR1 as SGHAT and CDR2 as FQNNGV. Between the trimmed V and J ends, which lost 3 bases and 0 bases, there was a span of 15 bases. The CDR3 covers 18 residues. The CDR3 region has the DNA TGTGCCAGCAGCTTGTCCCCGTTAAGGAGCTCCTATAATTCACCCCTCCACTTT. Amino acids: CASSLSPLRSSYNSPLHF.

This chain links TRBV23-1 with TRBJ2-7, with 9 bases that match TRBD1. TRBV23-1 belongs to the ORF category, with a function that is uncertain. The J segment lost 3 bases and the V segment lost 3 bases, leaving 18 bases of the junction unmatched. The CDR3 consists of 19 residues. This chain's CDR3 is CASSQADRGTLIPFYEQYF. For the CDR3, the DNA is TGCGCCAGCAGTCAGGCTGACAGGGGGACACTTATCCCCTTCTACGAGCAGTACTTC.

The chain combines TRBV28 with TRBJ1-1; maybe TRBD1 (5 bases). The germline V and J ends were trimmed by 3 bases and 6 bases, with 14 bases remaining between them. The CDR3 length is 14 residues. The germline V gene encodes CDR1 MDHEN and CDR2 SYDVKM. The CDR3 region is CASSLPPAGAEAFF. In nucleotides, the CDR3 is TGTGCCAGCAGTTTGCCCCCGGCGGGGGCTGAAGCTTTCTTT.

The chain recombines TRBV18 with TRBJ1-5, with 7 bases aligning to TRBD1. Trimming cost V 4 bases and J 4 bases; bases outside gene matches: 7. The CDR3 runs 15 residues. The germline gives CDR1 KGHSH, CDR2 LQKENI. This chain's CDR3 is CASSLDRDGNQPQHF. The CDR3 DNA is TGTGCCAGCTCACTCGACAGGGATGGAAATCAGCCCCAGCATTTT.

This clone was detected a few times. The rearrangement joins TRBV2 to TRBJ1-1; D is ambiguous. Trimming left V 6 bases short and J 6 bases short, with 8 bases between. This CDR3 has 11 amino acids. Germline V gene lookup returns CDR1 SNHLY and CDR2 FYNNEI. This chain's CDR3 is CASRGAAEAFF. The CDR3 nucleotides are TGTGCCAGCAGAGGAGCCGCTGAAGCTTTCTTT.

The chain recombines TRBV7-9 with TRBJ2-1, with D perhaps matching TRBD2 (6 bases). Trimming pared 1 base from V and 10 bases from J, leaving 8 bases between. The CDR3 extends over 12 amino acids. Germline CDR1 reads SEHNR; CDR2 reads FQNEAQ (reference sequence). The CDR3 loop reads CASSLVGGEQFF. The DNA of the CDR3 is TGTGCCAGCAGCTTAGTTGGGGGGGAGCAGTTCTTC.

The rearrangement uses TRBV19 and TRBJ2-2, with D uncertain. Germline CDR1 is LNHDA and CDR2 is SQIVND (reference sequence). The V gene lost 1 base and the J gene lost 6 bases, with 12 bases spanning the gap. CDR3 length: 15 residues. CDR3 coding DNA: TGTGCCAGTAGTATAGCCCGATTCAGCGCCGGGGAGCTGTTTTTT. As protein: CASSIARFSAGELFF.

The chain joins TRBV30 to TRBJ1-4; tentative D call: TRBD1 (6 bases). V was clipped by 4 bases and J by 6 bases, with 18 bases between them. The V gene's germline CDR1 is GTSNPN and CDR2 SVGIG (reference sequence). The CDR3 spans 15 residues. This CDR3 is CAWTPPGGPDEKLFF. DNA for the CDR3: TGTGCCTGGACCCCGCCGGGGGGGCCGGATGAAAAACTGTTTTTT.

The V and J genes are TRBV3-1 (or the pseudogene TRBV3-2) and TRBJ1-6, with TRBD1 matching 8 bases. The germline CDR1 and CDR2 sequences are LGHDT and YNNKEL (reference sequence). The length of the CDR3 is 14 residues. Unmatched junction bases numbered 3, after V lost 6 bases and J lost 5 bases. The CDR3 protein is CASRQGQDNSPLHF. The CDR3 region has the DNA TGTGCCAGCAGGCAGGGACAGGATAATTCACCCCTCCACTTT.

This clone was observed a few times. The chain carries TRBV3-1 (or the pseudogene TRBV3-2) and TRBJ2-7; D is perhaps TRBD2 (7 bases). Germline CDR1 LGHDT, CDR2 YNNKEL (reference sequence). CDR3 length equals 16 residues. Trimming stripped 0 bases from V and 1 base from J, with 13 bases between. The CDR3 region is CASSQDGGGNSYEQYF. The CDR3 DNA is TGTGCCAGCAGCCAAGACGGCGGGGGCAATTCCTACGAGCAGTACTTC.

The rearrangement links TRBV27 to TRBJ1-4; TRBD1 matches 12 bases. V trimming: 5 bases; J trimming: 0 bases; junction bases outside the gene matches: 4. The CDR3 covers 17 residues. Germline V gives CDR1 MNHEY, CDR2 SMNVEV (reference sequence). The CDR3 region is CASSPGTGGATNEKLFF. The CDR3 coding sequence is TGTGCCAGCAGTCCCGGGACAGGGGGCGCAACTAATGAAAAACTGTTTTTT.

The rearrangement uses TRBV29-1 and TRBJ2-7; 8 bases map to TRBD2. Germline V lookup: CDR1 SQVTM, CDR2 ANQGSEA. Germline trimming cut 4 bases from V and 4 bases from J; bases unmatched to any gene: 3. The CDR3 contains 12 residues. The CDR3 bases are TGCAGCGTTGGGACTAGCCTGTACGAGCAGTACTTC. Translated, it gives CSVGTSLYEQYF.